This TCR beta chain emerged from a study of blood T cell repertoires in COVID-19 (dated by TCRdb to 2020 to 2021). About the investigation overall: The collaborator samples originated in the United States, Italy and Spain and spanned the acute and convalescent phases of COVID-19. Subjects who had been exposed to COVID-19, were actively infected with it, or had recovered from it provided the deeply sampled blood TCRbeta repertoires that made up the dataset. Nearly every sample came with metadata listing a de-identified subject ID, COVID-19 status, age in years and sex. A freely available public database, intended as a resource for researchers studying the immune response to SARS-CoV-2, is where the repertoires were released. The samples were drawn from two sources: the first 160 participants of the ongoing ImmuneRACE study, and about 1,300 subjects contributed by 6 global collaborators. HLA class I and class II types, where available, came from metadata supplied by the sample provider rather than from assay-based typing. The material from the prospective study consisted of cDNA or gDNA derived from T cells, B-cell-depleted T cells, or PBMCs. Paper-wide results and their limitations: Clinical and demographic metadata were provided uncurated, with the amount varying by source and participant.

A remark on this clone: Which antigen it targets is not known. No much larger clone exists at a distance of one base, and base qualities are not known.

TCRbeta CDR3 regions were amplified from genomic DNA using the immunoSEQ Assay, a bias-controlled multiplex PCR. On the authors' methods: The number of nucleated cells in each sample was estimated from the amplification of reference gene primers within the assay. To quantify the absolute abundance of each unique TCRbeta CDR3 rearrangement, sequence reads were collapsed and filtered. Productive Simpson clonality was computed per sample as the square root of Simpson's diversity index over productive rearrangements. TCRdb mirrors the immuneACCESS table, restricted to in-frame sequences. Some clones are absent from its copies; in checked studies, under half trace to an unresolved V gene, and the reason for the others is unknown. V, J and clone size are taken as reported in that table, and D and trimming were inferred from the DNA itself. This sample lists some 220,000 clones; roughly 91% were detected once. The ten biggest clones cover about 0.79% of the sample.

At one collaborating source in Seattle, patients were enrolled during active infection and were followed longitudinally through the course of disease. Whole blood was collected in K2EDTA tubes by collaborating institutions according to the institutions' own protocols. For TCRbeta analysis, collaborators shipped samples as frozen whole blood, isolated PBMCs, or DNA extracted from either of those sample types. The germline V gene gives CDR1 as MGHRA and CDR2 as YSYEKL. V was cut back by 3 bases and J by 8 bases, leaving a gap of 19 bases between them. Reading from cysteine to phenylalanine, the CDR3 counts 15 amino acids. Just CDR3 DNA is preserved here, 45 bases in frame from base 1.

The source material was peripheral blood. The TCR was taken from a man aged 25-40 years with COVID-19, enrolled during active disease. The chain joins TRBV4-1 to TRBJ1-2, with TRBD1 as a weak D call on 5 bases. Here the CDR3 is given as CASSHQQTDLYGYTF. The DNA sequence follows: TGCGCCAGCAGCCACCAACAGACAGACCTCTACGGCTACACCTTC.